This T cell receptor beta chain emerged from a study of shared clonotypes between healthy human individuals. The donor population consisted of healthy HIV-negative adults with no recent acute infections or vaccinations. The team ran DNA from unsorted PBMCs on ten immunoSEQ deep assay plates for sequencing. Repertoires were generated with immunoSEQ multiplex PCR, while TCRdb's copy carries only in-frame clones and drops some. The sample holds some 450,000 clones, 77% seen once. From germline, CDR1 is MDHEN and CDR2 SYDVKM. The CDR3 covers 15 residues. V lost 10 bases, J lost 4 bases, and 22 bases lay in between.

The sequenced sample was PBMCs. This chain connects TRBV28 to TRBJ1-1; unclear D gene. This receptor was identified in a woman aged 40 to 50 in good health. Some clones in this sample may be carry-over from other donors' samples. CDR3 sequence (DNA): TGTGCCATATCCCCCCAATGGGCAGGATCCACTGAAGCTTTCTTT. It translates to CAISPQWAGSTEAFF.